Shown below are 30 T cell receptor beta chains from a single sample sequenced in a study of cytomegalovirus exposure and HLA in healthy donors (TCRdb year 2017). Receptors were amplified or captured by the immunoSEQ multiplex PCR assay. Held by TCRdb, this immuneACCESS table contains in-frame sequences only and omits some clones. Under half of the omission traces to an unresolved V gene where checked; the cause of the rest is unknown. This sample is represented by 240,000 or so clones; approximately 83% of them were singletons. The ten largest account for 0.95% to 1.5% of the sample. The sample comprised PBMCs. Source of these receptors: a woman aged 25 to 39 in good health and CMV-seropositive.

V usage is TRBV5-8 and J usage is TRBJ2-7; 7 nucleotides align to TRBD1. With V trimmed by 3 bases and J by 2 bases, 5 bases remained unmatched. Germline lookup yields CDR1 SGHTS and CDR2 YDEGEE. The CDR3 is 14 residues long. In DNA, the CDR3 is TGTGCCAGCAGCTCGAGGGACAGCACCTACGAGCAGTACTTC. This encodes CASSSRDSTYEQYF.

The chain carries TRBV11-2 and TRBJ2-2; TRBD2 matches 7 bases. CDR1 SGHAT and CDR2 FQNNGV come from the germline V gene. The V segment lost 0 bases and the J segment 7 bases; nucleotides outside the gene matches: 5. The CDR3 length is 15 residues. This CDR3 is CASSLDAGVGGELFF. The CDR3 bases are TGTGCCAGCAGCTTAGATGCGGGAGTTGGCGGGGAGCTGTTTTTT.

The chain links TRBV28 to TRBJ1-2; D is unresolved. The germline V and J ends were trimmed by 6 bases and 8 bases, with 22 bases remaining between them. The CDR3 runs to 15 residues. Germline V gives CDR1 MDHEN, CDR2 SYDVKM. CDR3 loop: CASSLGVDDKEGYTF. CDR3 DNA sequence: TGTGCCAGCAGCCTAGGAGTAGACGATAAGGAGGGCTACACCTTC.

The chain uses TRBV2 and TRBJ1-4, with D perhaps matching TRBD1 (6 bases). V shed 6 bases and J shed 0 bases, with 11 bases lying between them. Per germline, CDR1 SNHLY and CDR2 FYNNEI. The CDR3 runs 15 residues. The CDR3 bases are TGTGCCAGCAGACACAGGGTCGCAACTAATGAAAAACTGTTTTTT. Its translation is CASRHRVATNEKLFF.

This chain joins TRBV5-5 and TRBJ1-2; 11 positions match TRBD1. V was clipped by 4 bases and J by 4 bases; unmatched bases: 9. The CDR3 contains 16 residues. Germline lookup yields CDR1 SGHKS and CDR2 YYEKEE (reference sequence). The CDR3 is CASSPVGGQGGYGYTF. The CDR3, as DNA: TGTGCCAGCAGCCCCGTTGGGGGACAGGGGGGCTATGGCTACACCTTC. The full variable domain, completed using reference TRBV5-5 and TRBJ1-2, is DAGVTQSPTHLIKTRGQQVTLRCSPISGHKSVSWYQQVLGQGPQFIFQYYEKEERGRGNFPDRFSARQFPNYSSELNVNALLLGDSALYLCASSPVGGQGGYGYTFGSGTRLTVV.

The chain has TRBV10-3 and TRBJ2-3; a possible D gene is TRBD2 (6 bases). The CDR3 runs 14 residues. Trimming stripped 4 bases from V and 2 bases from J, with 10 bases between. CDR1 is ENHRY, CDR2 SYGVKD, per germline. CDR3 sequence (DNA): TGTGCCATCAGTGGGGGACTTGACACAGATACGCAGTATTTT. Translating it yields CAISGGLDTDTQYF.

The rearrangement links TRBV5-6 to TRBJ2-7; no reliable D call. This CDR3 is built from 15 residues. V lost 4 bases to trimming and J lost 4 bases, with 18 bases between them. CDR1 is SGHDT, CDR2 YYEEEE, per germline. The CDR3: CASSIDPEHGYEQYF. CDR3 DNA sequence: TGTGCCAGCAGCATTGATCCGGAACACGGGTACGAGCAGTACTTC.

Here the CDR3 DNA reads TGTGCCAGCAGCGATACCGGGAGCGGGAGCGCGTACGAGCAGTACTTC. This translates into CASSDTGSGSAYEQYF. The V and J genes are TRBV5-6 and TRBJ2-7; 8 bases match TRBD2. V shed 4 bases, J shed 4 bases, and the junction held 13 bases outside the gene matches. Germline CDR1 is SGHDT and CDR2 is YYEEEE. CDR3 length: 16 residues.

This rearrangement joins TRBV28 to TRBJ2-5; TRBD1 might be the D (5 bases). This CDR3 has 14 residues. V was shortened by 5 bases and J by 5 bases, with 15 bases between the two germline ends. CDR1 MDHEN and CDR2 SYDVKM come from the germline V gene. The CDR3 DNA sequence: TGTGCCAGCAGTCTCCTCCAGGGAAGGGAGACCCAGTACTTC. Translated, it gives CASSLLQGRETQYF.

About this clone: Other DNA sequences in the same sample also yield this CDR3. This sequence joins TRBV27 and TRBJ2-7; 8 bases map to TRBD1. In germline, CDR1 is MNHEY, CDR2 SMNVEV (reference sequence). CDR3 length: 13 residues. Trimming removed 6 bases from V and 4 bases from J; junction bases left unmatched: 5. The CDR3: CASSSGQGYEQYF. The CDR3 DNA reads TGTGCCAGCAGCTCTGGACAGGGATACGAGCAGTACTTC.

The CDR3 sequence: CASSGPGTGRFDEQYF. The CDR3 bases are TGTGCCAGCAGCGGCCCAGGGACAGGGCGTTTCGACGAGCAGTACTTC. The genes are TRBV2 and TRBJ2-7, with TRBD1 matching 9 bases. Trimming took 6 bases from V and 5 from J; bases not matched to a gene: 14. Germline V gives CDR1 SNHLY, CDR2 FYNNEI. This CDR3 has 16 residues.

This chain connects TRBV27 to TRBJ1-1; the match to TRBD1 covers 8 bases. V was clipped by 7 bases and J by 5 bases; unmatched bases: 9. Germline V gives CDR1 MNHEY, CDR2 SMNVEV (reference sequence). The CDR3 covers 14 residues. The CDR3 DNA reads as TGTGCCAGCACTGGACAGGGTCTAGCAACTGAAGCTTTCTTT. Translating gives CASTGQGLATEAFF.

The chain uses TRBV28 and TRBJ1-1; 8 bases align to TRBD1. Germline V CDR1 and CDR2: MDHEN, SYDVKM. V lost 3 bases, J lost 1 base, and 13 bases stayed unmatched. This CDR3 has 18 amino acids. CDR3 sequence reads: CASSLPRQGTGENTEAFF. CDR3 coding DNA: TGTGCCAGCAGTTTGCCCCGACAGGGGACCGGTGAGAACACTGAAGCTTTCTTT.

The chain employs TRBV27 and TRBJ2-1, with TRBD2 matching 8 bases. CDR1 and CDR2 (germline): MNHEY, SMNVEV (reference sequence). J lost 0 bases, V lost 3 bases, and 4 bases had no gene match. The CDR3 covers 16 residues. The CDR3 is CASSFSSGSSYNEQFF. The CDR3 region has the DNA TGTGCCAGCAGTTTTTCCAGCGGGAGCTCCTACAATGAGCAGTTCTTC.

The chain couples TRBV28 to TRBJ2-2, with 8 nucleotides matching TRBD1. The germline V gene encodes CDR1 MDHEN and CDR2 SYDVKM. After removal of 7 bases from V and 2 bases from J, the junction contained 9 bases not matched to a gene. This CDR3 contains 16 residues. CDR3 DNA: TGTGCCAGCACCCCAAACGGACAGGGCAACACCGGGGAGCTGTTTTTT. It yields the protein CASTPNGQGNTGELFF.

The V call is TRBV10-1, the J call TRBJ2-3, with 12 nucleotides matching TRBD2. CDR3 size: 16 residues. The germline V gene encodes CDR1 WNHNN and CDR2 SYGVQD (reference sequence). Trimming cost V 6 bases and J 5 bases; bases outside gene matches: 9. This CDR3 is CASSMTSGSVRDTQYF. CDR3 coding DNA: TGCGCCAGCAGCATGACTAGCGGGAGTGTCCGAGATACGCAGTATTTT.

The J gene is TRBJ1-1, the V gene TRBV5-1; TRBD1 agrees at 7 bases. This CDR3 has 13 residues. The germline CDR1 and CDR2 sequences are SGHRS and YFSETQ. The ends lost 4 bases at V and 6 bases at J; junction bases unmatched: 6. For the CDR3, the DNA is TGCGCCAGCAGCCTGGGACAGACGCCTGAAGCTTTCTTT. It encodes CASSLGQTPEAFF.

This chain joins TRBV5-4 and TRBJ1-3, with a tentative D call TRBD1 (5 bases). The V end lost 4 bases, the J end lost 3 bases, and 11 bases lay between the germline ends. CDR1 and CDR2 from the germline V gene are SGHNT and YYREEE (reference sequence). This CDR3 is 14 amino acids long. This CDR3 reads CASSVGLDGNTIYF. CDR3 nucleotides: TGTGCCAGCAGCGTGGGACTAGATGGAAACACCATATATTTT.

This chain connects TRBV6-1 to TRBJ1-1; 11 nucleotides align to TRBD1. V lost 7 bases and J lost 14; bases outside the gene matches: 12. This CDR3 has 13 amino acids. Germline V gene sequence: CDR1 MNHNS, CDR2 SASEGT. CDR3 residues: CASTTPGGQGVFF. CDR3 DNA sequence: TGTGCCAGCACCACCCCTGGGGGACAGGGGGTGTTCTTT.

This rearrangement joins TRBV18 to TRBJ2-1; TRBD2 matches at 14 bases. Per germline, CDR1 KGHSH and CDR2 LQKENI. This CDR3 comprises 16 residues. Unmatched junction bases numbered 7, after V lost 3 bases and J lost 9 bases. The CDR3 spells CASSPGTSGSLGEQFF. In nucleotides, the CDR3 is TGTGCCAGCTCACCCGGGACTAGCGGGAGTCTAGGTGAGCAGTTCTTC.

This rearrangement joins TRBV27 to TRBJ2-7; D is perhaps TRBD2 (6 bases). The CDR3 has 12 amino acids. Germline loops: CDR1 MNHEY, CDR2 SMNVEV (reference sequence). Trimming removed 6 bases from V and 2 bases from J, with 8 bases in between. The CDR3 DNA reads TGTGCCAGCAGGGGACTTACCTACGAGCAGTACTTC. This translates into CASRGLTYEQYF.

The chain joins TRBV29-1 to TRBJ2-2; possibly TRBD1 for D (6 bases). Trimming took 2 bases from V and 12 from J, leaving 10 bases between them. This CDR3 spans 11 amino acids. Germline V gene data show CDR1 as SQVTM and CDR2 as ANQGSEA. CDR3 nucleotides: TGCAGCGTTGAATCGCAGGGGAAGCTGTTTTTT. Translation: CSVESQGKLFF.

This chain connects TRBV29-1 to TRBJ2-3; a possible D gene is TRBD2 (5 bases). CDR1 is SQVTM and CDR2 is ANQGSEA in the germline V gene. With 4 bases removed from V and 4 bases from J, the gap between germline ends came to 9 bases. This CDR3 is built from 12 residues. CDR3 in DNA: TGCAGCGTTGGGTCTAGCCCAGATACGCAGTATTTT. As protein: CSVGSSPDTQYF.

This clone was recorded only once. The V and J genes are TRBV7-2 and TRBJ2-7, with TRBD2 matching over 14 bases. CDR3 length: 18 amino acids. V shed 3 bases, J shed 3 bases, and the junction held 10 bases outside the gene matches. Germline V CDR1 and CDR2: SGHTA, FQGNSA. The CDR3: CASSFPTSGRGIFYEQYF. The CDR3 region has the DNA TGTGCCAGCAGCTTTCCGACTAGCGGGAGGGGAATATTCTACGAGCAGTACTTC.

J is TRBJ2-1 and V is TRBV14; D may be TRBD1 (6 bases). Germline V gives CDR1 SGHDN, CDR2 FVKESK. CDR3 size: 19 residues. V shed 0 bases and J shed 1 base, with 19 bases lying between them. This chain's CDR3 is CASSQEAYWGQGSYNEQFF. The CDR3 DNA follows: TGTGCCAGCAGCCAAGAGGCCTACTGGGGACAAGGATCCTACAATGAGCAGTTCTTC.

The rearrangement joins TRBV19 to TRBJ2-1; 11 bases are a match to TRBD2. Trimming removed 5 bases from V and 6 bases from J; junction bases left unmatched: 6. Germline-derived CDR1 and CDR2 are LNHDA and SQIVND (reference sequence). This CDR3 comprises 15 residues. CDR3 amino acids: CASSLLAGESNEQFF. The CDR3 nucleotides are TGTGCCAGTAGTTTACTAGCGGGAGAATCCAATGAGCAGTTCTTC.

This clone was seen only once. The CDR3: CAMAASGGYEQYF. The CDR3 nucleotides read TGTGCCATGGCGGCTAGCGGGGGTTACGAGCAGTACTTC. The chain joins TRBV10-3 to TRBJ2-7, with 10 bases aligning to TRBD2. The CDR3 has 13 residues. Looked up from germline, CDR1 is ENHRY and CDR2 is SYGVKD. J lost 4 bases, V lost 9 bases, and 6 bases had no gene match.

The chain employs TRBV11-3 and TRBJ2-2, with D possibly TRBD2 on 6 matching bases. V lost 8 bases to trimming and J lost 4 bases, with 8 bases between them. The length of the CDR3 is 12 residues. CDR1 is SGHNT and CDR2 is YENEEA in the germline V gene. CDR3 sequence: CASGGATGELFF. The DNA of the CDR3 is TGTGCCAGCGGAGGGGCCACCGGGGAGCTGTTTTTT.

This rearrangement joins TRBV29-1 to TRBJ2-7; D gene ambiguous. The V gene lost 3 bases and the J gene lost 5 bases, with 8 bases spanning the gap. Germline lookup yields CDR1 SQVTM and CDR2 ANQGSEA. The CDR3 has 11 residues. The CDR3 DNA reads TGCAGCGTTGAGGGCCCAAACGAGCAGTACTTC. It codes for CSVEGPNEQYF.

CDR3 amino acids: CASSQDPGIPSYEQYF. The CDR3 nucleotides are TGCGCCAGCAGCCAAGATCCGGGTATACCCTCCTACGAGCAGTACTTC. This chain joins TRBV4-1 and TRBJ2-7; no clear D. V dropped 0 bases and J dropped 0 bases, with 12 bases sitting between them. Germline CDR1 MGHRA, CDR2 YSYEKL. This CDR3 has 16 residues.